This section outlines one TCR beta chain sequence together with its context. The data belong to a study of control samples from healthy donors and cancer patients. Libraries were prepared by immunoSEQ multiplex PCR; TCRdb keeps only in-frame clonotypes and omits some of them. Of approximately 210,000 clones in the sample, roughly nine tenths were seen once. Per germline, CDR1 SNHLY and CDR2 FYNNEI. Losses at the gene ends were 2 bases for V and 3 bases for J; bases not matched to a gene: 7. The CDR3 extends over 17 amino acids. V is TRBV2 and J is TRBJ2-3; 11 nucleotides match TRBD2. The sample comprised blood. This clonotype was obtained from a man younger than 40 in good health. CDR3 region: CASSENRLAGRTDTQYF. As DNA, the CDR3 is TGTGCCAGCAGTGAAAATCGACTAGCGGGGAGAACAGATACGCAGTATTTT.